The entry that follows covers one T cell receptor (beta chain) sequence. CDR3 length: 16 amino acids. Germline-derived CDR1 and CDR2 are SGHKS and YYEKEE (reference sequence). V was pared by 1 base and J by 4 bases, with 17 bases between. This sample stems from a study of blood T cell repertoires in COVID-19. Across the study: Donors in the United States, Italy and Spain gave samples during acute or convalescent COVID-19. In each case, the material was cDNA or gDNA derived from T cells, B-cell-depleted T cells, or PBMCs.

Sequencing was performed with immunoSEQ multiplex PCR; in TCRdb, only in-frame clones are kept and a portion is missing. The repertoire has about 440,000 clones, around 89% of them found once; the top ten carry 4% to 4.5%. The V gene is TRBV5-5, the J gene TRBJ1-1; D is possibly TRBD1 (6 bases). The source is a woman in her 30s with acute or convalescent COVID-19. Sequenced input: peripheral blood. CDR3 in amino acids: CASSLRGTGLSTEAFF. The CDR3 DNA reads TGTGCCAGCAGCTTGCGCGGTACAGGGTTGAGCACTGAAGCTTTCTTT.